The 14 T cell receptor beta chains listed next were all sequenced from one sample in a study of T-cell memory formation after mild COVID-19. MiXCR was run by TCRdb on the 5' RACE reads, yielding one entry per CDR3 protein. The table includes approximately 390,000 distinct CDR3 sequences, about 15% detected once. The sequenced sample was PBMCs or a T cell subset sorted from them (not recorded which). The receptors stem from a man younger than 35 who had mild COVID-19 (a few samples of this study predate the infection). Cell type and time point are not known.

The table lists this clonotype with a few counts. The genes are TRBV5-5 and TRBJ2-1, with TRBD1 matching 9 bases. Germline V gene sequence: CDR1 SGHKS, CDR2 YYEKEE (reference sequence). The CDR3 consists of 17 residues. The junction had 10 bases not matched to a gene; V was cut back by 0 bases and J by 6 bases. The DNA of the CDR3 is TGTGCCAGCAGCTTGGCCCTCGGGACAGGGAAGATCAATGAGCAGTTCTTC. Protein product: CASSLALGTGKINEQFF.

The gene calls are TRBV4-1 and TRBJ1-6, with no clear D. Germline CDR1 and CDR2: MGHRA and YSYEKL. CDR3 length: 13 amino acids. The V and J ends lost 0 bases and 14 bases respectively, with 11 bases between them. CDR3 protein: CASSQDLDASLHF. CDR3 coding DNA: TGCGCCAGCAGCCAAGATTTAGATGCTTCCCTCCACTTT.

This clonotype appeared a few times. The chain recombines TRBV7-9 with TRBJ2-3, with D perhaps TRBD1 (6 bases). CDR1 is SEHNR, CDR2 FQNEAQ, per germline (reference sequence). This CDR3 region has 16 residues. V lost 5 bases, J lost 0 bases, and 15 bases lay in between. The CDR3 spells CASSAGTHLSTDTQYF. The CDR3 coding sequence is TGTGCCAGCAGCGCAGGGACACACCTAAGCACAGATACGCAGTATTTT.

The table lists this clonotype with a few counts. The CDR3 region is CASSQEVEGTEAFF. The CDR3 DNA follows: TGCGCCAGCAGCCAAGAGGTGGAAGGAACTGAAGCTTTCTTT. The chain has TRBV4-1 and TRBJ1-1, with D unclear. CDR1 and CDR2 (germline): MGHRA, YSYEKL. V lost 0 bases to trimming and J lost 5 bases, with 10 bases between them. This CDR3 contains 14 residues.

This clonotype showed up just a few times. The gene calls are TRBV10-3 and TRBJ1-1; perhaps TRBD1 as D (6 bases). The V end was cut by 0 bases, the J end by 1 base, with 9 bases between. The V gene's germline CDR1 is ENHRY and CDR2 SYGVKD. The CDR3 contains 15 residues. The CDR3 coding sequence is TGTGCCATCAGTGAGTCGATGGACAGGAACACTGAAGCTTTCTTT. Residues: CAISESMDRNTEAFF.

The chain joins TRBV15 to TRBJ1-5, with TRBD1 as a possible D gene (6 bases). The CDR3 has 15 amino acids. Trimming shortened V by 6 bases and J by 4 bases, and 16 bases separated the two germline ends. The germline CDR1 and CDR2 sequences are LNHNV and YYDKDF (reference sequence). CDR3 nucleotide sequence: TGTGCCACCAGAAACTTACAGGGAAGAAATCAGCCCCAGCATTTT. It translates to CATRNLQGRNQPQHF.

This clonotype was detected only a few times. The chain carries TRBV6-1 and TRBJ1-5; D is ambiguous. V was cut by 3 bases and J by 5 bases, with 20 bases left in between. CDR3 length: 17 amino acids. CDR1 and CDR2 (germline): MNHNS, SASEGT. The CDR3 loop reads CASSDPMQPRADQPQHF. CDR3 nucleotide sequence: TGTGCCAGCAGTGACCCTATGCAGCCAAGGGCGGATCAGCCCCAGCATTTT.

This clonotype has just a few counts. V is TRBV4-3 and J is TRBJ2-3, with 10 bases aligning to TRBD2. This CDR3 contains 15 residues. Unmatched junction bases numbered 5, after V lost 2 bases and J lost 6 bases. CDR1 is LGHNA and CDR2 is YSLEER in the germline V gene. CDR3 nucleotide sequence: TGCGCCAGCAGCCAAACAGCGGGGGGGCCCGATACGCAGTATTTT. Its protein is CASSQTAGGPDTQYF.

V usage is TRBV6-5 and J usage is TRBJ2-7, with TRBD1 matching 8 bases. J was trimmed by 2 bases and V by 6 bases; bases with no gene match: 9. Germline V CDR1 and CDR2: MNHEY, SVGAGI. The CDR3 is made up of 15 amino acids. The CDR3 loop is CASRGAGTGAYEQYF. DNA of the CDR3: TGTGCCAGCAGAGGAGCCGGGACAGGAGCCTACGAGCAGTACTTC.

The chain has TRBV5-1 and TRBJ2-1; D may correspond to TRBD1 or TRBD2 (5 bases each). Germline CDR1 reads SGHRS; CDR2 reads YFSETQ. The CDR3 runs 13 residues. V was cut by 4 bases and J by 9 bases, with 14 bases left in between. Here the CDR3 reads CASSLEGSGEQFF. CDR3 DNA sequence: TGCGCCAGCAGCCTTGAGGGGAGTGGTGAGCAGTTCTTC. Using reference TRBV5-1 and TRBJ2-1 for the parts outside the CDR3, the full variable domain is KAGVTQTPRYLIKTRGQQVTLSCSPISGHRSVSWYQQTPGQGLQFLFEYFSETQRNKGNFPGRFSGRQFSNSRSEMNVSTLELGDSALYLCASSLEGSGEQFFGPGTRLTVL.

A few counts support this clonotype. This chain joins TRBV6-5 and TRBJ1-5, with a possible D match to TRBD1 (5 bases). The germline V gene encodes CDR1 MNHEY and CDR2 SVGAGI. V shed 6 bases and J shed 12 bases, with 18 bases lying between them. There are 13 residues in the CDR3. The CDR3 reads CASSQRAGKVQHF. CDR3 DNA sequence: TGTGCCAGCAGCCAAAGGGCAGGGAAGGTCCAGCATTTT.

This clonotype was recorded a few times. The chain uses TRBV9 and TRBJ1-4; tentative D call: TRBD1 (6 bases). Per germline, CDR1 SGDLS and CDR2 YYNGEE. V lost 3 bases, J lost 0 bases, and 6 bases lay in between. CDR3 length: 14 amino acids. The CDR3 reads CASSGTATNEKLFF. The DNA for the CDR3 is TGTGCCAGCAGCGGGACAGCAACTAATGAAAAACTGTTTTTT.

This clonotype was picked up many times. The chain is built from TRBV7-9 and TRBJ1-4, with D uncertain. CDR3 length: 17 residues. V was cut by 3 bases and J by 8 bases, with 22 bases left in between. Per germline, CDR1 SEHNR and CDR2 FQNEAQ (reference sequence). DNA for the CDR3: TGTGCCAGCAGCTTCCCCATTGAATTACAAAATAGGGAAAAACTGTTTTTT. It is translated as CASSFPIELQNREKLFF.

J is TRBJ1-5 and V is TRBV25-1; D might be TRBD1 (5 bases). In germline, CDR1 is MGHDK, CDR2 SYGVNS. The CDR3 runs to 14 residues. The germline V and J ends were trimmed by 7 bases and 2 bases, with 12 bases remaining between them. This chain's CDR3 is CASKGAGGNQPQHF. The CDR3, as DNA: TGTGCCAGCAAAGGGGCAGGCGGCAATCAGCCCCAGCATTTT.